This TCR beta chain was sequenced during a study of shared clonotypes between healthy human individuals. Between the trimmed V and J ends, which lost 6 bases and 2 bases, there was a span of 14 bases. Germline loops: CDR1 MDHEN, CDR2 SYDVKM. The CDR3 has 14 amino acids. Some 90 million PBMCs supplied genomic DNA for unsorted samples. Here immunoSEQ multiplex PCR was the method, and the copy in TCRdb shows in-frame clones only, minus some. The sample has approximately 470,000 clones, 81% seen once. This chain joins TRBV28 and TRBJ2-7; tentatively, D is TRBD2 (5 bases). The sequence derives from a woman aged 40-49 years in good health. Some clones in this sample may be carry-over from other donors' samples. The source material was PBMCs. CDR3 bases: TGTGCCAGCAGGGAGGTGGAGAAGGCCTACGAGCAGTACTTC. Amino acids: CASREVEKAYEQYF.